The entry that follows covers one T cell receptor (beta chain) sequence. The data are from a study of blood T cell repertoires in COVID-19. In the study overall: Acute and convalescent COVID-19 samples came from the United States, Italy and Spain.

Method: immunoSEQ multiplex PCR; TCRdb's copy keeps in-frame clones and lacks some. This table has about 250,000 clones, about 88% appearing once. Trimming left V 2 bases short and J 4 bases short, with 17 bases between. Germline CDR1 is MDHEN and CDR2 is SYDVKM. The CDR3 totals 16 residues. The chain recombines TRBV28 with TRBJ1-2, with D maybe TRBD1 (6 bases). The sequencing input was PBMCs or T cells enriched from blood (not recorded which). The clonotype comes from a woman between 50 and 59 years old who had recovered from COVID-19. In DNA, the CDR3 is TGTGCCAGCAGTTTAGCAGGGGATCTGTGGTTCTATGGCTACACCTTC. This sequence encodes CASSLAGDLWFYGYTF.